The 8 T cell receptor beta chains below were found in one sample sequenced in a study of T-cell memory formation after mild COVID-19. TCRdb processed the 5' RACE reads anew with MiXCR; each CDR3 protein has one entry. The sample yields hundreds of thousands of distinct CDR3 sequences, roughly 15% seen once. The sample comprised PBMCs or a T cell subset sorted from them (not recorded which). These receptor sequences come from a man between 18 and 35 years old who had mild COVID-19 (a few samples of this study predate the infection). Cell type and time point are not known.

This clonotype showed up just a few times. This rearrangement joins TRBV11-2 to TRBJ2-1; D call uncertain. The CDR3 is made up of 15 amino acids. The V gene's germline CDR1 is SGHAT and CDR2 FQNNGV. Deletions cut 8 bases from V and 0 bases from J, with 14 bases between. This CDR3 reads CASSGVTSSYNEQFF. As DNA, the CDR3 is TGTGCCAGCTCTGGGGTCACGTCCTCCTACAATGAGCAGTTCTTC.

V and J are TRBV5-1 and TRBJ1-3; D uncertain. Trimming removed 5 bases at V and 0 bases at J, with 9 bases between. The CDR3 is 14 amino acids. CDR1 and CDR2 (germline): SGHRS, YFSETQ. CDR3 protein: CASSGTYSGNTIYF. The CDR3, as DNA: TGCGCCAGCAGTGGAACTTACTCTGGAAACACCATATATTTT.

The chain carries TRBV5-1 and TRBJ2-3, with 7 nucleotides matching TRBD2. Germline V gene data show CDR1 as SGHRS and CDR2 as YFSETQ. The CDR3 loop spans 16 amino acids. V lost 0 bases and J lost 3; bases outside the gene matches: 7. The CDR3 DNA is TGCGCCAGCAGCTTGGGAGCGGGGAGGCAGACAGATACGCAGTATTTT. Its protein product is CASSLGAGRQTDTQYF.

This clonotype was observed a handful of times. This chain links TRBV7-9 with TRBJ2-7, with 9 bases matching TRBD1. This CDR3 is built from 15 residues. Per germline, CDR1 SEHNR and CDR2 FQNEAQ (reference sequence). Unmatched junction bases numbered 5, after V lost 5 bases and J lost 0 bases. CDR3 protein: CASSQWTGVSYEQYF. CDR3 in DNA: TGTGCCAGCAGCCAATGGACAGGGGTCTCCTACGAGCAGTACTTC. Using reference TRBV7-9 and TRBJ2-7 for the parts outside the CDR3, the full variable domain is DTGVSQNPRHKITKRGQNVTFRCDPISEHNRLYWYRQTLGQGPEFLTYFQNEAQLEKSRLLSDRFSAERPKGSFSTLEIQRTEQGDSAMYLCASSQWTGVSYEQYFGPGTRLTVT.

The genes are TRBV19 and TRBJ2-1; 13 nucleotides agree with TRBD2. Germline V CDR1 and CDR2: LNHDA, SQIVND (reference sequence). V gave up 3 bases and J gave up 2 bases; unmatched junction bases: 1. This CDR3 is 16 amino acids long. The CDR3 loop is CASSITSGGAYNEQFF. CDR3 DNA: TGTGCCAGTAGTATCACTAGCGGGGGGGCCTACAATGAGCAGTTCTTC.

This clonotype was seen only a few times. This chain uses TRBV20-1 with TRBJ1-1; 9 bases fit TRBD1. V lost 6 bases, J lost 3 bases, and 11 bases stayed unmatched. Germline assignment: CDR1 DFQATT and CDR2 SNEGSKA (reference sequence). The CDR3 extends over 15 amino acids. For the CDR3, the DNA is TGCAGTGCGGGAGAAGGGGGACAGGGATACACTGAAGCTTTCTTT. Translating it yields CSAGEGGQGYTEAFF.

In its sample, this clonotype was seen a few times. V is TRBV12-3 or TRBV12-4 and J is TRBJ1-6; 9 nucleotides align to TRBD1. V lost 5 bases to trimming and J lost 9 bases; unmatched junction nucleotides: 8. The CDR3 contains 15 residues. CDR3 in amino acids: CASSPTGGKGSPLHF. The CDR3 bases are TGTGCCAGCAGTCCGACAGGGGGAAAGGGTTCACCCCTCCACTTT.

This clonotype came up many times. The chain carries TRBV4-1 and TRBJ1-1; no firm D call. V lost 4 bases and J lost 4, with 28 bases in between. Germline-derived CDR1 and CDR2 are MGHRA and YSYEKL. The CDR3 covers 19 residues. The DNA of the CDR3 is TGCGCCAGCAGCCTTGTGGGAGCCGGGAGGACTCGCCCCGGCACTGAAGCTTTCTTT. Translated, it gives CASSLVGAGRTRPGTEAFF.